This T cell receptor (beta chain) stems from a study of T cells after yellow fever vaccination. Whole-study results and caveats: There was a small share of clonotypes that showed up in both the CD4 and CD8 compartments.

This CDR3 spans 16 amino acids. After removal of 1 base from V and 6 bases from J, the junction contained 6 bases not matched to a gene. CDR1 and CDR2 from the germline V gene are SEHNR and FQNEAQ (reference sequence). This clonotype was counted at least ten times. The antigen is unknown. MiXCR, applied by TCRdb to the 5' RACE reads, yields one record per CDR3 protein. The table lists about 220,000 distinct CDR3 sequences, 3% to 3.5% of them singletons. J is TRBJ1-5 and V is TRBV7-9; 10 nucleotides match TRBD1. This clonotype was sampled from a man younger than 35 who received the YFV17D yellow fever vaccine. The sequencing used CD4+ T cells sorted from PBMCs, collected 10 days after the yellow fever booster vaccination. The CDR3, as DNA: TGTGCCAGCAGCTTAGGGGGACAGGGGCGTATTCAGCCCCAGCATTTT. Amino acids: CASSLGGQGRIQPQHF.